Shown below are 22 T cell receptor beta chains from a single sample sequenced in a study of shared clonotypes between healthy human individuals. The protocol was immunoSEQ multiplex PCR, while the TCRdb copy is restricted to in-frame clones and leaves out a portion. The top ten clones hold approximately 12% of a sample with about 490,000 clones, 76% of them seen once. Sequencing was done on a sample of PBMCs. The receptors were sampled from a woman between 40 and 50 years old in good health. Some clones in this sample may be carry-over from other donors' samples.

V and J are TRBV29-1 and TRBJ2-4; the match to TRBD1 covers 10 bases. V lost 2 bases, J lost 7 bases, and 8 bases stayed unmatched. CDR1 is SQVTM and CDR2 is ANQGSEA in the germline V gene. CDR3 size: 15 residues. The CDR3 bases are TGCAGCGTTGAACCCACCTCGACAGGGGGCAACATTCAGTACTTC. Protein product: CSVEPTSTGGNIQYF.

This clone appeared once. The chain has TRBV11-2 and TRBJ2-1; 7 positions match TRBD1. The V gene's germline CDR1 is SGHAT and CDR2 FQNNGV. Trimming cost V 6 bases and J 4 bases; bases outside gene matches: 6. This CDR3 comprises 14 residues. The chain's CDR3 is CASRGQVRYNEQFF. Here the CDR3 DNA reads TGTGCCAGCAGAGGACAGGTCAGATACAATGAGCAGTTCTTC. Variable domain in full (rest from reference TRBV11-2 and TRBJ2-1): EAGVAQSPRYKIIEKRQSVAFWCNPISGHATLYWYQQILGQGPKLLIQFQNNGVVDDSQLPKDRFSAERLKGVDSTLKIQPAKLEDSAVYLCASRGQVRYNEQFFGPGTRLTVL.

The rearrangement uses TRBV5-1 and TRBJ2-3, with D unclear. This CDR3 is built from 14 residues. Per germline, CDR1 SGHRS and CDR2 YFSETQ. Trimming took off 5 bases at V and 6 bases at J, with 16 bases between the two ends. CDR3 nucleotide sequence: TGCGCCAGCAGTTACCAAAACCCGTCGGATACGCAGTATTTT. Translation gives CASSYQNPSDTQYF.

This clone was picked up a small number of times. The rearrangement links TRBV9 to TRBJ2-7; perhaps D is TRBD1 or TRBD2 (5 bases each). Between the trimmed V and J ends, which lost 4 bases and 1 base, there was a span of 12 bases. This CDR3 is 14 amino acids long. CDR1 is SGDLS, CDR2 YYNGEE, per germline. The CDR3 here is CASSPGTASYEQYF. As DNA, the CDR3 is TGTGCCAGCAGCCCCGGGACGGCTTCCTACGAGCAGTACTTC.

This clone appeared once. This sequence joins TRBV2 and TRBJ2-7, with D possibly TRBD1 on 6 matching bases. The length of the CDR3 is 12 residues. The ends were cut back, 4 bases at V and 6 bases at J, with 10 bases in the middle. Germline values: CDR1 SNHLY, CDR2 FYNNEI. Here the CDR3 DNA reads TGTGCCAGCAGTGTAGCCAGGGGCGAGCAGTACTTC. It specifies CASSVARGEQYF.

The chain is built from TRBV9 and TRBJ2-5, with 14 bases identical to TRBD2. The assigned J gene may be wrong: the sequence end matches TRBJ2-7 better. The CDR3 sequence is 17 residues long. CDR1 is SGDLS, CDR2 YYNGEE, per germline. The CDR3 protein is CASSPKRTSGRSYEQYF. The CDR3 DNA follows: TGTGCCAGCAGCCCCAAAAGGACTAGCGGGAGGTCCTACGAGCAGTACTTC.

The chain combines TRBV28 with TRBJ1-1; a possible D gene is TRBD1 (5 bases). The germline CDR1 and CDR2 sequences are MDHEN and SYDVKM. This CDR3 comprises 15 residues. V was pared by 6 bases and J by 6 bases, with 20 bases between. This chain's CDR3 is CASRLSTAMFSEAFF. CDR3 sequence (DNA): TGTGCCAGCAGGCTATCGACAGCCATGTTCTCTGAAGCTTTCTTT.

This clone has at least ten counts. V gene TRBV2 combines with J gene TRBJ2-7; D possibly matches TRBD1 or TRBD2 (5 bases each). Germline-derived CDR1 and CDR2 are SNHLY and FYNNEI. The ends were cut back, 6 bases at V and 3 bases at J, with 18 bases in the middle. CDR3 size: 15 residues. DNA of the CDR3: TGTGCCAGCAGGCTTCTCGGGGACGGGCGCTACGAGCAGTACTTC. Protein: CASRLLGDGRYEQYF. Full variable domain (missing parts from reference TRBV2 and TRBJ2-7): EPEVTQTPSHQVTQMGQEVILRCVPISNHLYFYWYRQILGQKVEFLVSFYNNEISEKSEIFDDQFSVERPDGSNFTLKIRSTKLEDSAMYFCASRLLGDGRYEQYFGPGTRLTVT.

This clone was seen ten or more times. Other nucleotide sequences from this sample produce the same CDR3. J is TRBJ1-5 and V is TRBV18; D not certain. The germline V and J ends were trimmed by 3 bases and 0 bases, with 9 bases remaining between them. Germline CDR1 reads KGHSH; CDR2 reads LQKENI. This CDR3 has 15 residues. The CDR3 coding sequence is TGTGCCAGCTCACCGGGCCGCAATAGCAATCAGCCCCAGCATTTT. Amino acids: CASSPGRNSNQPQHF.

This chain connects TRBV10-2 to TRBJ1-2; TRBD1 aligns across 7 bases. Germline V gives CDR1 WSHSY, CDR2 SAAADI. V was clipped by 7 bases and J by 5 bases; unmatched bases: 7. CDR3 length: 13 amino acids. The CDR3 here is CASTRAGGYGYTF. CDR3 in DNA: TGCGCCAGCACAAGGGCAGGGGGGTATGGCTACACCTTC.

The J gene is TRBJ1-1, the V gene TRBV28; D is unclear. Trimming took off 3 bases at V and 8 bases at J, with 16 bases between the two ends. The CDR3 loop spans 14 amino acids. Germline CDR1 reads MDHEN; CDR2 reads SYDVKM. CDR3 amino acids: CASSFLRRVAEAFF. CDR3 sequence (DNA): TGTGCCAGCAGTTTCCTCCGGAGGGTAGCAGAAGCTTTCTTT.

The chain employs TRBV2 and TRBJ2-1; 9 bases match TRBD1. After removal of 6 bases from V and 9 bases from J, the junction contained 6 bases not matched to a gene. CDR1 and CDR2 from the germline V gene are SNHLY and FYNNEI. This CDR3 comprises 13 residues. The CDR3 loop is CASRTDRGGEQFF. CDR3 DNA: TGTGCCAGCAGGACGGACAGGGGTGGTGAGCAGTTCTTC.

The chain couples TRBV6-4 to TRBJ2-3; 8 bases map to TRBD1. The CDR3 covers 15 residues. Germline CDR1 and CDR2: MRHNA and SNTAGT. V lost 6 bases to trimming and J lost 2 bases; unmatched junction nucleotides: 7. The CDR3 loop is CASSLRDRFTDTQYF. The CDR3 nucleotides are TGTGCCAGCAGCCTCCGGGACAGGTTCACAGATACGCAGTATTTT.

For the CDR3, the DNA is TGTGCCAGCAGCTTGGGGGACAGCTGGAATGAGCAGTTCTTC. Its translation: CASSLGDSWNEQFF. The gene calls are TRBV7-9 and TRBJ2-1; 7 nucleotides line up with TRBD1. CDR3 length equals 14 residues. The V and J ends lost 3 bases and 7 bases, in that order; junction bases with no gene match: 6. Germline assignment: CDR1 SEHNR and CDR2 FQNEAQ (reference sequence). Filled out from reference TRBV7-9 and TRBJ2-1, the complete variable domain reads DTGVSQNPRHKITKRGQNVTFRCDPISEHNRLYWYRQTLGQGPEFLTYFQNEAQLEKSRLLSDRFSAERPKGSFSTLEIQRTEQGDSAMYLCASSLGDSWNEQFFGPGTRLTVL.

This clone was counted a few times. Other DNA sequences of this sample code for an identical CDR3. V usage is TRBV30 and J usage is TRBJ1-5; the D gene is possibly TRBD1 (6 bases). With 2 bases removed from V and 4 bases from J, the gap between germline ends came to 9 bases. CDR3 length: 13 residues. Germline V gives CDR1 GTSNPN, CDR2 SVGIG (reference sequence). The CDR3 loop reads CAWSRQGNQPQHF. The CDR3 DNA follows: TGTGCCTGGAGTCGGCAGGGGAATCAGCCCCAGCATTTT.

The chain is built from TRBV18 and TRBJ1-3; the D is unclear. V lost 0 bases and J lost 4, with 7 bases in between. The CDR3 spans 14 residues. CDR1 and CDR2 (germline): KGHSH, LQKENI. CDR3 region: CASSPPAPGNTIYF. The CDR3, as DNA: TGTGCCAGCTCACCACCGGCGCCAGGAAACACCATATATTTT.

This clone came up once. The J gene is TRBJ1-2, the V gene TRBV30, with no clear D. V lost 0 bases and J lost 1, with 6 bases in between. Germline V gene sequence: CDR1 GTSNPN, CDR2 SVGIG (reference sequence). The CDR3 spans 13 residues. CDR3 nucleotide sequence: TGTGCCTGGAGTGTACTAGATAACTATGGCTACACCTTC. Translation gives CAWSVLDNYGYTF.

This sequence joins TRBV9 and TRBJ2-3; D gene unclear. CDR1 and CDR2 from the germline V gene are SGDLS and YYNGEE. V was clipped by 3 bases and J by 4 bases, with 9 bases between them. The CDR3 length is 13 residues. CDR3 sequence reads: CASSAQRSDTQYF. Here the CDR3 DNA reads TGTGCCAGCAGCGCCCAGCGATCAGATACGCAGTATTTT.

The V and J genes are TRBV27 and TRBJ2-1, with 8 bases lining up with TRBD2. This CDR3 contains 15 residues. The V gene's germline CDR1 is MNHEY and CDR2 SMNVEV (reference sequence). Trimming took 5 bases from V and 8 from J; bases not matched to a gene: 11. The CDR3 region has the DNA TGTGCCAGCAGTCGGGGGACGGGAGGGAGGGATGAGCAGTTCTTC. Translating gives CASSRGTGGRDEQFF.

The V gene is TRBV5-1, the J gene TRBJ2-7; 9 positions agree with TRBD1. The ends lost 4 bases at V and 2 bases at J; junction bases unmatched: 7. Per the germline V gene, CDR1 is SGHRS and CDR2 is YFSETQ. The CDR3 has 15 amino acids. The DNA for the CDR3 is TGCGCCAGCAGCCAGCAGGGACAGGGCACCTACGAGCAGTACTTC. It specifies CASSQQGQGTYEQYF.

The chain joins TRBV27 to TRBJ2-7, with 7 bases fitting TRBD1. The V gene's germline CDR1 is MNHEY and CDR2 SMNVEV (reference sequence). This CDR3 comprises 15 residues. V dropped 0 bases and J dropped 6; count of bases not matched to a gene: 8. The CDR3 loop is CASSLSGGLRSEQYF. DNA for the CDR3: TGTGCCAGCAGTTTATCAGGGGGCTTACGGAGCGAGCAGTACTTC.

The table lists this clone with a few counts. The V and J genes are TRBV6-1 and TRBJ2-1; D ambiguous. Germline CDR1 and CDR2: MNHNS and SASEGT. The CDR3 spans 13 residues. V was pared by 0 bases and J by 14 bases, with 14 bases between. Here the CDR3 reads CASSEADVTREFF. The CDR3 DNA sequence: TGTGCCAGCAGTGAAGCAGACGTAACCCGGGAGTTCTTC.